The clone carrying this T cell receptor (beta chain) was picked up a small number of times. Its antigen remains unknown. This sample is part of a study of T cell responses to AZD1222 COVID-19 vaccine. Overall study results and limits: Repertoire collection took place solely once the T cell response had peaked.

Per germline, CDR1 LNHDA and CDR2 SQIVND (reference sequence). CDR3 length equals 13 residues. V dropped 3 bases and J dropped 4 bases, with 9 bases sitting between them. TCRdb's table, derived via immunoSEQ multiplex PCR, lists solely in-frame clones and lacks some. Of about 85,000 clones listed, roughly 85% are singletons. The TCR comes from an adult who received the AZD1222 COVID-19 vaccine. This specimen consisted of peripheral blood, obtained 28 days after the second AZD1222 dose. This chain connects TRBV19 to TRBJ1-1; perhaps TRBD1 as D (6 bases). The CDR3: CASSMQGGTEAFF. DNA for the CDR3: TGTGCCAGTAGTATGCAAGGGGGCACTGAAGCTTTCTTT.